The 29 T cell receptor beta chains given below trace back to one sample, sequenced in a study of blood T cells in healthy people across ages (dated by TCRdb to the mid-2010s). The method behind the library was 5' RACE. Sequencing took place on an Illumina HiSeq 2500. A second PCR of roughly 7 to 12 cycles was performed with a sample-barcoded 5' primer and a J-beta primer mix. TCRdb reprocessing: public reads trimmed at Q25 with fastp, clones called with MiXCR, in-frame beta chains kept. Merged by CDR3 protein, the rows form single entries marked with the most common genes and DNA. This sample holds 730,000 or so distinct CDR3 sequences; 40% to 45% were observed only once. The ten largest account for 20% to 25% of the sample. Sequencing used blood. The receptors shown here come from a woman aged 55-75 years in good health.

This clonotype has just a few counts. The V call is TRBV3-1, the J call TRBJ1-2; D gene uncertain. V lost 2 bases and J lost 4, with 11 bases in between. The length of the CDR3 is 14 residues. Germline V CDR1 and CDR2: LGHDT, YNNKEL (reference sequence). The CDR3 DNA reads TGTGCCAGCAGCCAAAGGGCGGGCAGCTATGGCTACACCTTC. This gives the protein CASSQRAGSYGYTF.

In this sample, this clonotype turned up a few times. The V call is TRBV20-1, the J call TRBJ2-5; D may be TRBD2 (5 bases). Per germline, CDR1 DFQATT and CDR2 SNEGSKA (reference sequence). CDR3 length: 14 residues. The ends were cut back, 0 bases at V and 2 bases at J, with 10 bases in the middle. The CDR3 bases are TGCAGTGCTAGAGATCCCGGGGAGCAAGAGACCCAGTACTTC. It encodes CSARDPGEQETQYF.

As for this clonotype: A read error may explain this, as a much larger clone is one base away. This rearrangement joins TRBV12-3 or TRBV12-4 to TRBJ2-1, with 9 bases lining up with TRBD2. The J call may be mistaken, given a closer DNA end match to TRBJ2-7. The CDR3 loop spans 14 amino acids. The CDR3 sequence: CASSLREGRDEQYF. CDR3 bases: TGTGCCAGCAGTTTGCGGGAGGGCCGGGATGAGCAGTACTTC.

On this clonotype: The junction differs from germline at one of its ends, possibly a read error. The J gene is TRBJ2-5, the V gene TRBV9, with 9 bases matching TRBD2. Germline CDR1 reads SGDLS; CDR2 reads YYNGEE. This CDR3 is built from 16 residues. Here the CDR3 reads CAGSKRSGGTEETQYF. In DNA, the CDR3 is TGTGCCGGCAGCAAACGGAGCGGGGGGACTGAAGAGACCCAGTACTTC.

The rearrangement uses TRBV6-1 and TRBJ2-5, with TRBD1 identical over 7 bases. V lost 10 bases, J lost 0 bases, and 11 bases stayed unmatched. The germline gives CDR1 MNHNS, CDR2 SASEGT. CDR3 length equals 15 residues. The CDR3: CATFGQVIYQETQYF. CDR3 nucleotides: TGTGCCACCTTTGGACAGGTCATTTACCAAGAGACCCAGTACTTC.

This clonotype was recorded a few times. The chain is built from TRBV9 and TRBJ2-5; TRBD2 aligns across 14 bases. Per the germline V gene, CDR1 is SGDLS and CDR2 is YYNGEE. CDR3 size: 16 residues. V dropped 4 bases and J dropped 5; count of bases not matched to a gene: 7. The CDR3 nucleotides read TGTGCCAGCAGCTTCAGACTAGCGGGGGGGTTGGAGACCCAGTACTTC. It yields the protein CASSFRLAGGLETQYF.

In the case of this clonotype: At one end the junction does not follow the germline gene, possibly because of a read error. The chain recombines TRBV7-3 with TRBJ2-6; possible D gene TRBD1, 5 bases. The CDR3 totals 14 residues. CDR1 and CDR2 from the germline V gene are SGHTA and FQGTGA. As DNA, the CDR3 is TGTGCCAGCAGCCGGAGCTCTGGGGCCGACGTCCTGACTTTC. This codes for CASSRSSGADVLTF.

Only a few counts were recorded for this clonotype. The chain uses TRBV6-5 and TRBJ2-3; tentative D call: TRBD2 (5 bases). The V end lost 2 bases, the J end lost 0 bases, and 15 bases lay between the germline ends. The germline CDR1 and CDR2 sequences are MNHEY and SVGAGI. The CDR3 runs 17 residues. The CDR3 DNA follows: TGTGCCAGCAGTTACGATTTGGGGAGAGCTAGCACAGATACGCAGTATTTT. Amino acids: CASSYDLGRASTDTQYF.

The J gene is TRBJ2-3, the V gene TRBV28; D uncertain. Germline values: CDR1 MDHEN, CDR2 SYDVKM. V was trimmed by 6 bases and J by 5 bases, leaving 9 bases between them. This CDR3 contains 12 residues. CDR3 DNA: TGTGCCAGCAGCCGACCCTTAGATACGCAGTATTTT. This encodes CASSRPLDTQYF.

This sequence joins TRBV7-3 and TRBJ2-1; 7 nucleotides match TRBD2. Per the germline V gene, CDR1 is SGHTA and CDR2 is FQGTGA. Unmatched junction bases numbered 10, after V lost 5 bases and J lost 3 bases. CDR3 length: 16 amino acids. The CDR3 spells CASSPHAGGFYNEQFF. The CDR3 bases are TGTGCCAGCAGCCCACACGCCGGGGGGTTCTACAATGAGCAGTTCTTC.

V usage is TRBV29-1 and J usage is TRBJ2-3; D perhaps matches TRBD2 (5 bases). From germline, CDR1 is SQVTM and CDR2 ANQGSEA. The V end lost 4 bases, the J end lost 0 bases, and 5 bases lay between the germline ends. The CDR3 loop spans 12 amino acids. The CDR3 coding sequence is TGCAGCGTTGGGACTAGCACAGATACGCAGTATTTT. Its protein is CSVGTSTDTQYF.

This clonotype showed up just a few times. The rearrangement links TRBV4-1 to TRBJ1-6; D unresolved. V was trimmed by 4 bases and J by 9 bases, leaving 16 bases between them. The germline CDR1 and CDR2 sequences are MGHRA and YSYEKL. This CDR3 is 15 amino acids long. For the CDR3, the DNA is TGCGCCAGCAGCCGAGAAGAAACCTCGGGTTCACCCCTCCACTTT. Encoded protein: CASSREETSGSPLHF.

Notes on this clonotype: At one of its ends the junction is not consistent with the germline gene, which may arise from a read error. This chain uses TRBV12-3 or TRBV12-4 with TRBJ2-4; TRBD2 agrees at 9 bases. This CDR3 contains 14 residues. The chain's CDR3 is CTSSFAGGQNIQYF. As DNA, the CDR3 is TGTACCAGCAGTTTCGCGGGGGGGCAAAACATTCAGTACTTC.

This clonotype turned up a few times. A read error may explain this, as a much larger clone is one base away. The chain recombines TRBV6-2 or TRBV6-3 with TRBJ2-7; weak D call: TRBD1 (6 bases). The CDR3 totals 13 residues. V was pared by 4 bases and J by 5 bases, with 12 bases between. Germline CDR1 reads MNHEY; CDR2 reads SVGEGT. The CDR3 coding sequence is TGTGCCAGCAGTTTAAGACAGGCAGACGAGCAGTACTTC. Its protein is CASSLRQADEQYF.

The genes are TRBV7-3 and TRBJ2-5; possible D gene TRBD2, 5 bases. Germline-derived CDR1 and CDR2 are SGHTA and FQGTGA. The CDR3 extends over 15 amino acids. V gave up 2 bases and J gave up 3 bases, with 13 bases separating them. This chain's CDR3 is CASSLVGSLEETQYF. In DNA, the CDR3 is TGTGCCAGCAGCTTAGTTGGGAGTCTTGAAGAGACCCAGTACTTC.

This chain connects TRBV9 to TRBJ2-1; 8 positions match TRBD1. V was clipped by 0 bases and J by 8 bases; unmatched bases: 7. CDR3 size: 15 residues. Per germline, CDR1 SGDLS and CDR2 YYNGEE. CDR3 DNA sequence: TGTGCCAGCAGCGTAGAAGGTCAGGGGGCCGATGAGCAGTTCTTC. Its protein product is CASSVEGQGADEQFF.

The rearrangement uses TRBV12-3 or TRBV12-4 and TRBJ1-2; 7 bases agree with TRBD1. Trimming at V came to 2 bases and at J to 6 bases, leaving 9 bases not matched to a gene. The CDR3 is 15 amino acids. CDR3 DNA sequence: TGTGCCAGCAGTTTACGGGACAGCTCCCTTCATGGCTACACCTTC. The encoded protein is CASSLRDSSLHGYTF.

The V call is TRBV6-5, the J call TRBJ2-7; D unresolved. The CDR3 consists of 12 residues. Germline V gene lookup returns CDR1 MNHEY and CDR2 SVGAGI. V was trimmed by 2 bases and J by 6 bases, leaving 8 bases between them. CDR3 sequence (DNA): TGTGCCAGCAGTTACATTGGGCGCGAGCAGTACTTC. Residues: CASSYIGREQYF.

Ten or more counts support this clonotype. The chain joins TRBV7-2 to TRBJ2-1, with D perhaps matching TRBD2 (5 bases). The V end was cut by 5 bases, the J end by 9 bases, with 11 bases between. The CDR3 is made up of 12 amino acids. Per germline, CDR1 SGHTA and CDR2 FQGNSA. DNA for the CDR3: TGTGCCAGCAGCATACTAGGAATTGAGCAGTTCTTC. Protein: CASSILGIEQFF.

This clonotype was seen only a few times. CDR3: CASTSNGYSYNEQFF. The DNA for the CDR3 is TGTGCCAGCACCTCAAATGGTTACTCCTACAATGAGCAGTTCTTC. The chain joins TRBV3-1 to TRBJ2-1; D unclear. Trimming cost V 7 bases and J 0 bases, with 13 bases left between them. Germline CDR1 reads LGHDT; CDR2 reads YNNKEL (reference sequence). The CDR3 runs to 15 residues.

Many counts were recorded for this clonotype. The chain carries TRBV12-3 or TRBV12-4 and TRBJ2-6; tentative D call: TRBD1 (5 bases). CDR3 length equals 15 residues. Trimming took 6 bases from V and 0 from J, leaving 9 bases between them. The CDR3 region has the DNA TGTGCCAGCAGCCTGGACACCTCTGGGGCCAACGTCCTGACTTTC. This encodes CASSLDTSGANVLTF.

The rearrangement uses TRBV13 and TRBJ2-6; D call uncertain. Trimming pared 2 bases from V and 1 base from J, leaving 9 bases between. CDR3 length: 16 residues. Per germline, CDR1 PRHDT and CDR2 FYEKMQ (reference sequence). CDR3 loop: CASSLLWQSGANVLTF. The CDR3 coding sequence is TGTGCCAGCAGCTTATTGTGGCAGTCTGGGGCCAACGTCCTGACTTTC.

Details on this clonotype: At one end the junction does not follow the germline gene, possibly because of a read error. The chain links TRBV4-3 to TRBJ2-1; TRBD1 matches at 9 bases. The V gene's germline CDR1 is LGHNA and CDR2 YSLEER. CDR3 length: 15 residues. For the CDR3, the DNA is TGCGCCAGCAGCCCCGGGACAGGGCACTACGATGAGCAGTTCTTC. Amino acid sequence: CASSPGTGHYDEQFF.

This clonotype was seen only a few times. The rearrangement links TRBV7-9 to TRBJ2-5; weak D call: TRBD1 (5 bases). V lost 0 bases and J lost 2, with 10 bases in between. Germline CDR1 is SEHNR and CDR2 is FQNEAQ (reference sequence). There are 15 residues in the CDR3. CDR3 bases: TGTGCCAGCAGCTTAGCGATAGGGGATCAAGAGACCCAGTACTTC. Protein: CASSLAIGDQETQYF.

The DNA of the CDR3 is TGCAGTGCTAGAAAGCTAGCCGATAGTACAGATACGCAGTATTTT. It codes for CSARKLADSTDTQYF. The chain links TRBV20-1 to TRBJ2-3; TRBD2 might be the D (5 bases). Germline loops: CDR1 DFQATT, CDR2 SNEGSKA (reference sequence). V was clipped by 2 bases and J by 3 bases, with 15 bases between them. The CDR3 is made up of 15 amino acids.

This clonotype turned up a few times. The chain has TRBV20-1 and TRBJ2-5, with TRBD2 matching 11 bases. The CDR3 loop spans 16 amino acids. Germline loops: CDR1 DFQATT, CDR2 SNEGSKA (reference sequence). The V gene end was trimmed by 1 base and the J gene end by 1 base; junction bases not matched to a gene: 5. CDR3 bases: TGCAGTGCTAGAGGCCGACTAGCGGGGCTCCAAGAGACCCAGTACTTC. It is translated as CSARGRLAGLQETQYF.

This clonotype was observed a handful of times. This rearrangement joins TRBV20-1 to TRBJ2-1; D is unresolved. The CDR3 extends over 12 amino acids. Germline loops: CDR1 DFQATT, CDR2 SNEGSKA (reference sequence). Trimming removed 6 bases at V and 4 bases at J, with 10 bases between. The CDR3 protein is CSAPPDYNEQFF. In DNA form, the CDR3 reads TGCAGTGCCCCACCAGATTACAATGAGCAGTTCTTC.

This clonotype has more than one count but fewer than ten. The chain employs TRBV21-1 and TRBJ2-7; whether TRBD1, the table's D call, matches the DNA was not checked. TRBV21-1 is flagged as a pseudogene. This CDR3 has 16 residues. CDR3 residues: CASSPPGPPTYTEQYF. As DNA, the CDR3 is TGTGCCAGCAGTCCCCCGGGACCCCCTACATACACTGAGCAGTACTTC.

This chain joins TRBV20-1 and TRBJ2-1, with TRBD2 as a possible D gene (5 bases). This CDR3 is 13 amino acids long. Trimming shortened V by 4 bases and J by 3 bases, and 10 bases separated the two germline ends. The V gene's germline CDR1 is DFQATT and CDR2 SNEGSKA (reference sequence). This CDR3 is CSATVRGYNEQFF. CDR3 in DNA: TGCAGTGCTACAGTTCGGGGCTACAATGAGCAGTTCTTC.